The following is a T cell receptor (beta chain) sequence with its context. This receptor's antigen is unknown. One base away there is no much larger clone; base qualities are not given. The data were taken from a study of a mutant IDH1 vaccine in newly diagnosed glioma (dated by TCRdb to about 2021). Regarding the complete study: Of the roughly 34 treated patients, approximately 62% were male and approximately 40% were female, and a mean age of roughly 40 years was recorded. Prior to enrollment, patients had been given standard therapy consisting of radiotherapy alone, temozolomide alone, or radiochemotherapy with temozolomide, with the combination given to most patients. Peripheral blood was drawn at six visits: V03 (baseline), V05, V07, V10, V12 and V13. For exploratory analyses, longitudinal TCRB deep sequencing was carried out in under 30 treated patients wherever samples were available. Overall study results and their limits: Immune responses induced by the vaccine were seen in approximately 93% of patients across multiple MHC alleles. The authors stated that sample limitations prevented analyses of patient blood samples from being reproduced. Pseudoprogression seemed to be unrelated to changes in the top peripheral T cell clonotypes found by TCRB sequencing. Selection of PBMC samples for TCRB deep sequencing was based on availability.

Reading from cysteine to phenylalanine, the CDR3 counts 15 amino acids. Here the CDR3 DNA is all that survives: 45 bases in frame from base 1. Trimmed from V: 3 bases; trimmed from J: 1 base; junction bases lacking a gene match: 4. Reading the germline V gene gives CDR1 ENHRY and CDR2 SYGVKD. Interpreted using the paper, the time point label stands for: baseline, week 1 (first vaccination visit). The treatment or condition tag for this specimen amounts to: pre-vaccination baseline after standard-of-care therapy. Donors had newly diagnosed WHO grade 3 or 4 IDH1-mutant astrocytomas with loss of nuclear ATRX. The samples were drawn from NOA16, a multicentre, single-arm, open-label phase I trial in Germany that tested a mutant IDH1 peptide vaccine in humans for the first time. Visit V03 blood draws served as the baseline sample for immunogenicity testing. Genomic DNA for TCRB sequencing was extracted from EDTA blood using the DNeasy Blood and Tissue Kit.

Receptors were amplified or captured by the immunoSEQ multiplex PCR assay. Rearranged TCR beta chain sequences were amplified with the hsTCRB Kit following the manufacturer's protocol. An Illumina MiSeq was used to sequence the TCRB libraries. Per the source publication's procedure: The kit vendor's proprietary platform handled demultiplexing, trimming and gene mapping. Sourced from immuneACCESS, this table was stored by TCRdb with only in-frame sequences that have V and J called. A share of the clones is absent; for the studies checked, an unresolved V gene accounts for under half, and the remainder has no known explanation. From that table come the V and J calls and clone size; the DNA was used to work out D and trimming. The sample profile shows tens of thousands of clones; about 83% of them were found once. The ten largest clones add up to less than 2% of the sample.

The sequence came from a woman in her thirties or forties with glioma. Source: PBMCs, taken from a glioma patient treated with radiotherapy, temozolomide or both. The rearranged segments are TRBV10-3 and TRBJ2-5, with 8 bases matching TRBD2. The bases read TGTGCCATCAGTGACCCCCGGGGGGGCCAAGAGACCCAGTACTTC. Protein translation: CAISDPRGGQETQYF.